The next 4 T cell receptor beta chains were all read from a single sample in a study of T cells after posttransplantation cyclophosphamide. A marrow graft followed busulfan-fludarabine conditioning, with cyclophosphamide on days +3 and +4. The method was immunoSEQ multiplex PCR; TCRdb's version includes in-frame clones alone and lacks a portion of them. The repertoire holds about 2,600 clones, with around 62% as singletons. The source was PBMCs, collected 30 days after allogeneic stem cell transplant with posttransplant cyclophosphamide. These receptors were collected from a female patient aged 50 to 60 who received an allogeneic stem cell transplant from a related donor, was CMV-positive, and had no GVHD. The T cells may partly be graft donor cells.

The chain links TRBV28 to TRBJ2-2; D is undetermined. The CDR3 extends over 11 amino acids. CDR1 and CDR2 from the germline V gene are MDHEN and SYDVKM. V lost 3 bases to trimming and J lost 8 bases, with 4 bases between them. CDR3 region: CASSFRGELFF. For the CDR3, the DNA is TGTGCCAGCAGTTTTAGAGGGGAGCTGTTTTTT.

The V call is TRBV7-8, the J call TRBJ2-1; maybe TRBD2 (5 bases). With 5 bases removed from V and 7 bases from J, the gap between germline ends came to 15 bases. CDR1 is SGHVS and CDR2 is FQNEAQ in the germline V gene. The CDR3 is made up of 14 amino acids. The CDR3 here is CASSGLGKGNEQFF. The CDR3 bases are TGTGCCAGCAGCGGACTGGGGAAGGGAAATGAGCAGTTCTTC. Together with reference TRBV7-8 and TRBJ2-1, the CDR3 gives the full variable domain: GAGVSQSPRYKVAKRGQDVALRCDPISGHVSLFWYQQALGQGPEFLTYFQNEAQLDKSGLPSDRFFAERPEGSVSTLKIQRTQQEDSAVYLCASSGLGKGNEQFFGPGTRLTVL.

This clone is large (0.1 to 1%). The V gene is TRBV4-1, the J gene TRBJ1-1; tentative D call: TRBD1 (6 bases). The CDR3 length is 13 residues. The V and J ends lost 2 bases and 5 bases respectively, with 9 bases between them. In germline, CDR1 is MGHRA, CDR2 YSYEKL. The CDR3 nucleotides read TGCGCCAGCAGCCAAATGAGGGGGACTGAAGCTTTCTTT. Translating gives CASSQMRGTEAFF.

The J gene is TRBJ2-7, the V gene TRBV6-1; D uncertain. The CDR3 is made up of 12 amino acids. Trimming cost V 4 bases and J 6 bases, with 10 bases left between them. Per germline, CDR1 MNHNS and CDR2 SASEGT. DNA of the CDR3: TGTGCCAGCAGTGGCATCAGTCCCGAGCAGTACTTC. It specifies CASSGISPEQYF.